The 24 T cell receptor beta chains below come from one sample, sequenced in a study of shared clonotypes between healthy human individuals. Produced via immunoSEQ multiplex PCR; TCRdb's table is partial and in-frame only. The sample shows around 2,000,000 clones, roughly 94% of them seen only once. The sequenced sample was naive CD4+ T cells sorted from blood. Noted subset: CD45RA+ positively selected. All receptors come from a man between 18 and 29 years old in good health.

The J gene is TRBJ2-1, the V gene TRBV2, with D maybe TRBD2 (5 bases). Trimming removed 6 bases from V and 7 bases from J, with 16 bases in between. Germline assignment: CDR1 SNHLY and CDR2 FYNNEI. The CDR3 runs to 14 residues. The CDR3 DNA sequence: TGTGCCAGCAGGAAAGCGCGAGAGCGGAATGAGCAGTTCTTC. It is translated as CASRKARERNEQFF.

The chain employs TRBV7-2 and TRBJ2-1, with 13 bases fitting TRBD2. Germline V CDR1 and CDR2: SGHTA, FQGNSA. The CDR3 runs to 17 residues. V trimming: 5 bases; J trimming: 6 bases; junction bases outside the gene matches: 10. The CDR3 bases are TGTGCCAGCAGCGAAGGACTAGCGGGGGCGAGGCTCAATGAGCAGTTCTTC. As protein: CASSEGLAGARLNEQFF.

The rearrangement links TRBV7-9 to TRBJ1-2; 9 bases match TRBD1. The CDR3 has 15 amino acids. Germline V gene sequence: CDR1 SEHNR, CDR2 FQNEAQ (reference sequence). V shed 5 bases and J 8 bases; nucleotides not matched to a gene: 12. The CDR3 loop reads CASSATGQGHSGYTF. The CDR3, as DNA: TGTGCCAGCAGCGCCACGGGACAGGGACACTCCGGCTACACCTTC.

V gene TRBV18 combines with J gene TRBJ1-3; D not resolved. Trimming shortened V by 2 bases and J by 0 bases, and 11 bases separated the two germline ends. The CDR3 has 16 residues. Germline-derived CDR1 and CDR2 are KGHSH and LQKENI. DNA for the CDR3: TGTGCCAGCTCACCAGGCTTCCTGATCTCTGGAAACACCATATATTTT. Protein sequence: CASSPGFLISGNTIYF.

The gene calls are TRBV7-9 and TRBJ1-1; tentative D call: TRBD1 (6 bases). Germline V gives CDR1 SEHNR, CDR2 FQNEAQ (reference sequence). Trimming left V 5 bases short and J 4 bases short, with 14 bases between. The CDR3 sequence is 14 residues long. CDR3 region: CASSQDRFLTEAFF. CDR3 in DNA: TGTGCCAGCAGCCAGGACAGATTTCTCACTGAAGCTTTCTTT. The variable domain in full, with the rest retrieved from reference TRBV7-9 and TRBJ1-1, is DTGVSQNPRHKITKRGQNVTFRCDPISEHNRLYWYRQTLGQGPEFLTYFQNEAQLEKSRLLSDRFSAERPKGSFSTLEIQRTEQGDSAMYLCASSQDRFLTEAFFGQGTRLTVV.

This chain connects TRBV6-5 to TRBJ1-3, with D possibly TRBD1 on 6 matching bases. CDR1 MNHEY and CDR2 SVGAGI come from the germline V gene. V gave up 6 bases and J gave up 4 bases, with 10 bases separating them. The CDR3 consists of 13 residues. The CDR3 protein is CASSTTGGNTIYF. In DNA form, the CDR3 reads TGTGCCAGCAGCACCACAGGGGGAAACACCATATATTTT.

The chain is built from TRBV6-1 and TRBJ2-7, with a possible D match to TRBD1 (6 bases). The CDR3 is 14 amino acids. Germline CDR1 is MNHNS and CDR2 is SASEGT. Trimming pared 4 bases from V and 5 bases from J, leaving 15 bases between. This chain's CDR3 is CASSVEQGAHEQYF. In DNA form, the CDR3 reads TGTGCCAGCAGTGTGGAACAGGGAGCCCACGAGCAGTACTTC.

A word on this clone: Distinct nucleotide sequences in the sample also encode this CDR3. This rearrangement joins TRBV2 to TRBJ1-3; D remains ambiguous. CDR1 and CDR2 (germline): SNHLY, FYNNEI. With 4 bases removed from V and 4 bases from J, the gap between germline ends came to 5 bases. The CDR3 is made up of 12 amino acids. CDR3 region: CASSVGGNTIYF. CDR3 in DNA: TGTGCCAGCAGTGTCGGGGGAAACACCATATATTTT.

The chain couples TRBV30 to TRBJ1-2; TRBD1 matches at 7 bases. From germline, CDR1 is GTSNPN and CDR2 SVGIG (reference sequence). The trim removed 3 bases at V and 7 bases at J, leaving 5 bases unmatched. CDR3 length: 12 residues. CDR3 sequence: CAWREGGGGYTF. The CDR3 bases are TGTGCCTGGAGGGAAGGGGGCGGTGGCTACACCTTC.

Points on this clone: Other DNA sequences in this sample translate to the same CDR3. V gene TRBV5-1 combines with J gene TRBJ1-1; D possibly corresponds to TRBD1 (6 bases). CDR1 and CDR2 (germline): SGHRS, YFSETQ. The V end was cut by 2 bases, the J end by 8 bases, with 10 bases between. There are 12 residues in the CDR3. The DNA for the CDR3 is TGCGCCAGCAGCTTTCCCGGGACAGAAGCTTTCTTT. It is translated as CASSFPGTEAFF.

This chain connects TRBV5-1 to TRBJ2-2, with 10 bases lining up with TRBD2. Looked up from germline, CDR1 is SGHRS and CDR2 is YFSETQ. This CDR3 spans 18 amino acids. V shed 4 bases and J 0 bases; nucleotides not matched to a gene: 9. Written as DNA, the CDR3 is TGCGCCAGCAGCCCCCCCCTGACTAGCGGGTCGAACACCGGGGAGCTGTTTTTT. This codes for CASSPPLTSGSNTGELFF.

The chain combines TRBV7-2 with TRBJ1-5; D not certain. CDR3 length: 14 residues. With 2 bases removed from V and 0 bases from J, the gap between germline ends came to 5 bases. CDR1 and CDR2 (germline): SGHTA, FQGNSA. The CDR3 protein is CASSLWDSNQPQHF. The DNA for the CDR3 is TGTGCCAGCAGCTTATGGGATAGCAATCAGCCCCAGCATTTT.

The chain recombines TRBV30 with TRBJ1-6, with a weak D call TRBD1 (5 bases). Germline CDR1 GTSNPN, CDR2 SVGIG (reference sequence). Trimming removed 0 bases from V and 10 bases from J, with 13 bases in between. This CDR3 region has 14 residues. This chain's CDR3 is CAWSVRGQGSPLHF. DNA for the CDR3: TGTGCCTGGAGTGTACGGGGCCAGGGATCACCCCTCCACTTT.

This CDR3 reads CAWGNGGELFF. For the CDR3, the DNA is TGTGCCTGGGGCAACGGCGGGGAGCTGTTTTTT. This rearrangement joins TRBV30 to TRBJ2-2; D is ambiguous. Trimming cost V 5 bases and J 7 bases, with 8 bases left between them. The CDR3 extends over 11 amino acids. CDR1 and CDR2 from the germline V gene are GTSNPN and SVGIG (reference sequence).

The chain links TRBV15 to TRBJ2-5; no clear D. Per germline, CDR1 LNHNV and CDR2 YYDKDF (reference sequence). Trimming pared 0 bases from V and 6 bases from J, leaving 8 bases between. The length of the CDR3 is 13 residues. The CDR3 loop reads CATSRDLMKTQYF. The CDR3 nucleotides are TGTGCCACCAGCAGAGATTTGATGAAGACCCAGTACTTC.

A single count supports this clone. The J gene is TRBJ2-3, the V gene TRBV7-9; D ambiguous. Germline-derived CDR1 and CDR2 are SEHNR and FQNEAQ (reference sequence). V shed 5 bases and J shed 2 bases, with 5 bases lying between them. This CDR3 is 12 amino acids long. The CDR3 DNA follows: TGTGCCAGCAGCACCCTCACAGATACGCAGTATTTT. Amino acid sequence: CASSTLTDTQYF. The full variable domain, its missing parts supplied by reference TRBV7-9 and TRBJ2-3, is DTGVSQNPRHKITKRGQNVTFRCDPISEHNRLYWYRQTLGQGPEFLTYFQNEAQLEKSRLLSDRFSAERPKGSFSTLEIQRTEQGDSAMYLCASSTLTDTQYFGPGTRLTVL.

This sequence joins TRBV29-1 and TRBJ2-4, with D perhaps matching TRBD1 or TRBD2 (5 bases each). Germline CDR1 reads SQVTM; CDR2 reads ANQGSEA. Trimming stripped 7 bases from V and 0 bases from J, with 7 bases between. The CDR3 consists of 12 residues. The CDR3 region has the DNA TGCAGCGGAGGGGAAGCCAAAAACATTCAGTACTTC. Translated: CSGGEAKNIQYF.

The chain employs TRBV2 and TRBJ2-3; 12 bases line up with TRBD2. The CDR3 spans 16 residues. Trimming removed 6 bases from V and 6 bases from J; junction bases left unmatched: 10. Germline V lookup: CDR1 SNHLY, CDR2 FYNNEI. This CDR3 reads CASRAQLAGGMDTQYF. The CDR3 DNA follows: TGTGCCAGCAGGGCCCAACTAGCGGGGGGCATGGATACGCAGTATTTT.

The chain is built from TRBV11-2 and TRBJ2-7; 8 nucleotides align to TRBD2. V lost 4 bases to trimming and J lost 0 bases; unmatched junction nucleotides: 5. The germline V gene has CDR1 SGHAT and CDR2 FQNNGV. The CDR3 has 15 residues. The CDR3 loop is CASSWSTSGSYEQYF. For the CDR3, the DNA is TGTGCCAGCAGCTGGAGTACTAGCGGCTCCTACGAGCAGTACTTC.

The chain employs TRBV29-1 and TRBJ2-3, with TRBD1 identical over 8 bases. The CDR3 runs 13 residues. V was pared by 4 bases and J by 7 bases, with 7 bases of the junction left unmatched. Germline assignment: CDR1 SQVTM and CDR2 ANQGSEA. CDR3 sequence (DNA): TGCAGCGTTGTAGGACAGGGCCTCAATACGCAGTATTTT. It translates to CSVVGQGLNTQYF.

As regards this clone: Other DNA sequences in the sample encode the same CDR3. The CDR3 bases are TGTGCCAGTACCTTGACAGGGAACACCGGGGAGCTGTTTTTT. Residues: CASTLTGNTGELFF. This chain connects TRBV19 to TRBJ2-2; maybe TRBD1 (6 bases). This CDR3 spans 14 amino acids. In germline, CDR1 is LNHDA, CDR2 SQIVND (reference sequence). V was cut by 7 bases and J by 1 base, with 10 bases left in between.

The CDR3 nucleotides are TGTGCCAGTAGTATGGGACAGGGAAAAACCTACGAGCAGTACTTC. It encodes CASSMGQGKTYEQYF. The V and J genes are TRBV19 and TRBJ2-7, with 9 nucleotides matching TRBD1. The CDR3 runs to 15 residues. The J segment lost 2 bases and the V segment lost 3 bases, leaving 5 bases of the junction unmatched. The germline gives CDR1 LNHDA, CDR2 SQIVND (reference sequence).

The genes are TRBV18 and TRBJ2-7; D ambiguous. The CDR3 sequence is 14 residues long. Germline lookup yields CDR1 KGHSH and CDR2 LQKENI. The V and J ends lost 3 bases and 5 bases respectively, with 14 bases between them. Here the CDR3 DNA reads TGTGCCAGCTCACCCGGAACGAGGTCCGACGAGCAGTACTTC. Its protein product is CASSPGTRSDEQYF.

This clone is a singleton in its sample. The genes are TRBV14 and TRBJ2-6; D remains ambiguous. The CDR3 loop spans 15 amino acids. Germline lookup yields CDR1 SGHDN and CDR2 FVKESK. The ends were cut back, 0 bases at V and 5 bases at J, with 8 bases in the middle. The CDR3 reads CASSQDRSRANVLTF. CDR3 DNA: TGTGCCAGCAGCCAAGATAGGTCCAGGGCCAACGTCCTGACTTTC.